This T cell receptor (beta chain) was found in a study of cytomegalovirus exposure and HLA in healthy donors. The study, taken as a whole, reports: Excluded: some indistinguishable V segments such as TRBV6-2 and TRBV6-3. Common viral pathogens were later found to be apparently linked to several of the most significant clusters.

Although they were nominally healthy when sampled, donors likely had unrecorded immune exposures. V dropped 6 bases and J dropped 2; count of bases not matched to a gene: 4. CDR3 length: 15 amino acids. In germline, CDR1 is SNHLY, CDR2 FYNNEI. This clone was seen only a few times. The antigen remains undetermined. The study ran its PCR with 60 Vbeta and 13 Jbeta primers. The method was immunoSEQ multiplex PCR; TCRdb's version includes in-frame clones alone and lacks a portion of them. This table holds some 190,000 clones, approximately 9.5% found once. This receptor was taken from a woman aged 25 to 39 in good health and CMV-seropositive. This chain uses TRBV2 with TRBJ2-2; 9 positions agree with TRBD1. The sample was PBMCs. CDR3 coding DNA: TGTGCCAGCAGGGAACAGGGGGCAAACACCGGGGAGCTGTTTTTT. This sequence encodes CASREQGANTGELFF.